These T cell receptor beta chains were read from a single sample in a study of Graves' ophthalmopathy and Graves' hyperthyroidism. TCRdb re-analysed the multiplex PCR reads in MiXCR, keeping a single row per CDR3 protein. Among 200,000 to 250,000 distinct CDR3 sequences listed, 20% to 25% were seen once. Material for sequencing was peripheral blood. Source of these receptors: a woman in her 50s with Graves' ophthalmopathy. The CDR3 runs from the conserved cysteine through the conserved F or W. A D gene is named only where the DNA matches it firmly. Some rows mark clone size as missing; the rest say once, few, many or name a class of expanded clone.

cdr3_length | clone_size | d_call | j_call | v_call | cdr3_nt | cdr3_aa
16 | many | . | TRBJ2-7 | TRBV11-2 | TGTGCCAGCAGCTTAGATACGGGAGTGTTAGCCTACGAGCAGTACTTC | CASSLDTGVLAYEQYF
14 | . | . | TRBJ2-7 | TRBV28 | TGTGCCAGCAGCACCTCCAGGCAGCCCTACGAGCAGTACTTC | CASSTSRQPYEQYF
13 | . | . | TRBJ1-1 | TRBV20-1 | TGCAGTGCCCACAGGAGATTGAACACTGAAGCTTTCTTT | CSAHRRLNTEAFF
14 | many | . | TRBJ2-7 | TRBV6-5 | TGTGCCAGCAGTTTAACACCCACCACCTACGAGCAGTACTTC | CASSLTPTTYEQYF
12 | many | . | TRBJ2-7 | TRBV2 | TGTGCCAGCACCGAGGGGGGAAACGAGCAGTACTTC | CASTEGGNEQYF
12 | many | . | TRBJ1-1 | TRBV19 | TGTGCCAGCGCAACAGGGAACACTGAAGCTTTCTTT | CASATGNTEAFF
15 | many | TRBD2 | TRBJ2-2 | TRBV10-3 | TGTGCCATCAGTCCCGAGAGCGGGAGATCCGGGGAGCTGTTTTTT | CAISPESGRSGELFF
17 | . | TRBD1 | TRBJ2-6 | TRBV15 | TGTGCCACCAGTCCGAGTAAAGGACAGGTTGGGGCCAACGTCCTGACTTTC | CATSPSKGQVGANVLTF
13 | many | . | TRBJ2-7 | TRBV24-1 | TGTGCCACCAGTGTTCAAATCGACTACGAGCAGTACTTC | CATSVQIDYEQYF
14 | . | . | TRBJ1-5 | TRBV28 | TGTGCCAGCAGTTCACCTATCGTCAATCAGCCCCAGCATTTT | CASSSPIVNQPQHF
14 | many | . | TRBJ2-5 | TRBV28 | TGTGCCAGCAGCCCGGGACCGTCCCAAGAGACCCAGTACTTC | CASSPGPSQETQYF
15 | many | . | TRBJ2-5 | TRBV29-1 | TGCAGCGTTGAAGATGGGGCAGGAGGATTAGAGACCCAGTACTTC | CSVEDGAGGLETQYF
13 | many | . | TRBJ1-2 | TRBV7-2 | TGTGCCAGCAGCTTAACGGTGGGGACGGGCTACACCTTC | CASSLTVGTGYTF
14 | . | . | TRBJ1-1 | TRBV9 | TGTGCCAGCAGCGTAGCTCGGAAGGGCACTGAAGCTTTCTTT | CASSVARKGTEAFF
18 | many | TRBD2 | TRBJ2-7 | TRBV14 | TGTGCCAGCAGCCCCGACCAACTAGCGGGACCCATTTTTAACGAGCAGTACTTC | CASSPDQLAGPIFNEQYF
13 | many | TRBD2 | TRBJ2-5 | TRBV27 | TGTGCCAGCAAGCTACTAGCGGGAGAGACCCAGTACTTC | CASKLLAGETQYF
16 | few | . | TRBJ1-1 | TRBV11-2 | TGTGCCAGCAGCTTGGACGACAGGTTTGGTGGGGCTGAAGCTTTCTTT | CASSLDDRFGGAEAFF
16 | many | . | TRBJ2-2 | TRBV12-3/TRBV12-4 | TGTGCCAGCAGTTTTCCATTACAGACGAACACCGGGGAGCTGTTTTTT | CASSFPLQTNTGELFF
13 | many | . | TRBJ2-5 | TRBV6-1 | TGTGCCAGCAGGACAGCTGCCCAAGAGACCCAGTACTTC | CASRTAAQETQYF
16 | . | . | TRBJ2-2 | TRBV20-1 | TGCAGTGCTAGAAGATCCGGGGGGCTGAGCACCGGGGAGCTGTTTTTT | CSARRSGGLSTGELFF
15 | . | . | TRBJ1-2 | TRBV12-3/TRBV12-4 | TGTGCCAGCAGTTTACGGCAGGGGCACAACTATGGCTACACCTTC | CASSLRQGHNYGYTF
17 | many | TRBD2 | TRBJ2-7 | TRBV6-5 | TGTGCCAGCAGTTCTCTCTTAGCGGGAGAAAGGGCCTACGAGCAGTACTTC | CASSSLLAGERAYEQYF
15 | . | TRBD1 | TRBJ1-6 | TRBV6-1 | TGTGCCAGCAGTGGGAACAGGGGCGGCAATTCACCCCTCCACTTT | CASSGNRGGNSPLHF
15 | . | . | TRBJ1-6 | TRBV7-2 | TGTGCCAGCAGCTTAAACAGAGACTTTAATTCACCCCTCCACTTT | CASSLNRDFNSPLHF
13 | many | . | TRBJ1-5 | TRBV20-1 | TGCAGTGCTAGAGGAGACATCAATCAGCCCCAGCATTTT | CSARGDINQPQHF
13 | many | . | TRBJ1-5 | TRBV30 | TGTGCCTGGAGTGTAAAGGTTGAGTTGCCCCAGCATTTT | CAWSVKVELPQHF
16 | few | TRBD1 | TRBJ2-5 | TRBV5-1 | TGCGCCAGCAGCTTGGTTGGACAGGGGTTGGGGGAGACCCAGTACTTC | CASSLVGQGLGETQYF
13 | . | . | TRBJ2-5 | TRBV12-3/TRBV12-4 | TGTGCCAGCAGTTTAGGGGCGGAGGAGACCCAGTACTTC | CASSLGAEETQYF
16 | once | . | TRBJ2-2 | TRBV5-1 | TGCGCCAGTAAGAGAGTCCCACAGGCGGACACCGGGGAGCTGTTTTTT | CASKRVPQADTGELFF
14 | many | TRBD2 | TRBJ2-7 | TRBV19 | TGTGCCAGTAGTTCTAGCGGGAGCTCCTACGAGCAGTACTTC | CASSSSGSSYEQYF
14 | many | . | TRBJ1-1 | TRBV29-1 | TGCAGCGTACGCCCACCTAGCCCGAACACTGAAGCTTTCTTT | CSVRPPSPNTEAFF
19 | many | . | TRBJ1-5 | TRBV28 | TGTGCTAGCAGTTTAAGCCCAATGTGGCAGCTAGTTAGCAATCAGCCCCAGCATTTT | CASSLSPMWQLVSNQPQHF
13 | many | . | TRBJ2-5 | TRBV29-1 | TGCAGCGTTCGCCGGGACTTTCAAGAGACCCAGTACTTC | CSVRRDFQETQYF
15 | . | . | TRBJ2-2 | TRBV20-1 | TGCAGTGCAGGGCAGGCAGCCGCGAACACCGGGGAGCTGTTTTTT | CSAGQAAANTGELFF
14 | . | TRBD2 | TRBJ2-7 | TRBV6-1 | TGTGCCAGCAGAACGCGCGGGAGTGGCTACGAGCAGTACTTC | CASRTRGSGYEQYF
16 | many | . | TRBJ1-6 | TRBV19 | TGTGCCAGTAGTATAACATCGCAAAATTGGGATTCACCCCTCCACTTT | CASSITSQNWDSPLHF
15 | few | TRBD1 | TRBJ2-2 | TRBV20-1 | TGCAGTGCTCACGAACAGGGGGGATACACCGGGGAGCTGTTTTTT | CSAHEQGGYTGELFF
15 | . | . | TRBJ2-7 | TRBV5-1 | TGCGCCAGCAGCTTAGAAGGGAGGAGCTCCTACGAGCAGTACTTC | CASSLEGRSSYEQYF
18 | many | . | TRBJ2-5 | TRBV24-1 | TGTGCCACCAGTGATTTCCCGCCCTCAGCTGGTAAGGAAGAGACCCAGTACTTC | CATSDFPPSAGKEETQYF
18 | many | . | TRBJ1-6 | TRBV12-3/TRBV12-4 | TGTGCCAGCAGTTTTCTAGCGTATTCAGGGATACAAAATTCACCCCTCCACTTT | CASSFLAYSGIQNSPLHF